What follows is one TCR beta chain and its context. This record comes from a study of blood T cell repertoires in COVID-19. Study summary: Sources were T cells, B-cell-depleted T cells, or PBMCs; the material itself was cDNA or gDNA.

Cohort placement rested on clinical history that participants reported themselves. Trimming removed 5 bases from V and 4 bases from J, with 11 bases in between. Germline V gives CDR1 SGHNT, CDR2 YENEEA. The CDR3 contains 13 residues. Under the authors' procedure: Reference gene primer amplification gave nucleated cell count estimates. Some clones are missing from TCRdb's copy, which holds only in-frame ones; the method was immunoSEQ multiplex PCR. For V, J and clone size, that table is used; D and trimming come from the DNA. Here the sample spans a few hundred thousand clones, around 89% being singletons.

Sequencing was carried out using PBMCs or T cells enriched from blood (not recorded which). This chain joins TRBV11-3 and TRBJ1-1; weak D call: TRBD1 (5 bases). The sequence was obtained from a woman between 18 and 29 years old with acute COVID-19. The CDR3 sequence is CASSLLGGTEAFF. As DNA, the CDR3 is TGTGCCAGCAGCCTCCTCGGGGGCACTGAAGCTTTCTTT. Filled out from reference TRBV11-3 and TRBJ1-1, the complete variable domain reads EAGVVQSPRYKIIEKKQPVAFWCNPISGHNTLYWYLQNLGQGPELLIRYENEEAVDDSQLPKDRFSAERLKGVDSTLKIQPAELGDSAVYLCASSLLGGTEAFFGQGTRLTVV.